Presented here are 17 T cell receptor beta chains from one specimen sequenced in a study of early T cells in non-severe SARS-CoV-2 infection. MiXCR, applied by TCRdb to the 5' RACE reads, yields one record per CDR3 protein. The data show about 60,000 distinct CDR3 sequences, under 15% seen once. Sample: whole blood. These TCRs come from an adult who was a healthcare worker with PCR-confirmed SARS-CoV-2 infection or an uninfected control (not recorded which).

This clonotype was found many times. CDR3 loop: CASSYSSNQPQHF. The CDR3 nucleotides read TGTGCCAGTAGTTACTCCAGCAATCAGCCCCAGCATTTT. This sequence joins TRBV19 and TRBJ1-5; no clear D gene. This CDR3 is built from 13 residues. Germline assignment: CDR1 LNHDA and CDR2 SQIVND (reference sequence). Trimming shortened V by 5 bases and J by 1 base, and 6 bases separated the two germline ends.

This clonotype was observed a handful of times. This chain connects TRBV18 to TRBJ2-3; D tentatively reads TRBD1 or TRBD2 (5 bases each). This CDR3 is built from 13 residues. Germline V gene data show CDR1 as KGHSH and CDR2 as LQKENI. Between the trimmed V and J ends, which lost 3 bases and 5 bases, there was a span of 9 bases. In DNA, the CDR3 is TGTGCCAGCTCACCCAGGGAGATAGATACGCAGTATTTT. Its protein is CASSPREIDTQYF.

This clonotype turned up a few times. J is TRBJ1-2 and V is TRBV7-2; D not certain. Germline loops: CDR1 SGHTA, CDR2 FQGNSA. V was clipped by 2 bases and J by 8 bases, with 12 bases between them. CDR3 length: 13 amino acids. CDR3 protein: CASSLYLANGYTF. Here the CDR3 DNA reads TGTGCCAGCAGCTTATATTTGGCCAACGGCTACACCTTC.

This clonotype was counted a few times. The V and J genes are TRBV9 and TRBJ1-4; no clear D. V lost 0 bases and J 8 bases, leaving 11 bases between the germline ends. The CDR3 length is 14 residues. Germline V gene data show CDR1 as SGDLS and CDR2 as YYNGEE. The CDR3 DNA follows: TGTGCCAGCAGCGTAGGGGTAGAGCCGGAAAAACTGTTTTTT. Encoded protein: CASSVGVEPEKLFF.

This clonotype was recorded many times. The V call is TRBV12-3 or TRBV12-4, the J call TRBJ2-2; D possibly corresponds to TRBD2 (6 bases). Trimming shortened V by 6 bases and J by 1 base, and 18 bases separated the two germline ends. This CDR3 contains 17 residues. CDR3 sequence: CASRAGRGLKNTGELFF. CDR3 nucleotide sequence: TGTGCCAGCAGAGCCGGTCGGGGACTCAAGAACACCGGGGAGCTGTTTTTT.

This clonotype was recorded many times. The chain is built from TRBV6-2 or TRBV6-3 and TRBJ2-7; possibly TRBD1 or TRBD2 for D (6 bases each). The CDR3 sequence is 18 residues long. The V gene's germline CDR1 is MNHEY and CDR2 SVGEGT. V was trimmed by 2 bases and J by 3 bases, leaving 23 bases between them. The CDR3 region has the DNA TGTGCCAGCAGTTACGCACGCTTAAGGGGGGAAACCTTCTACGAGCAGTACTTC. The encoded protein is CASSYARLRGETFYEQYF.

There are a few counts of this clonotype. The chain uses TRBV5-1 and TRBJ1-1; tentatively, D is TRBD1 (5 bases). The CDR3 runs to 14 residues. CDR1 and CDR2 (germline): SGHRS, YFSETQ. V lost 3 bases to trimming and J lost 6 bases, with 15 bases between them. CDR3: CASSWGSGGAEAFF. DNA for the CDR3: TGCGCCAGCAGCTGGGGCAGTGGAGGCGCTGAAGCTTTCTTT.

This clonotype was picked up a small number of times. The CDR3 nucleotides are TGTGCCAGCAGCGGCAAACTAGCGGGAGGGTTAAAGCCCTACAATGAGCAGTTCTTC. Amino acid sequence: CASSGKLAGGLKPYNEQFF. This rearrangement joins TRBV9 to TRBJ2-1; 13 bases are a match to TRBD2. CDR1 SGDLS and CDR2 YYNGEE come from the germline V gene. Losses at the gene ends were 3 bases for V and 2 bases for J; bases not matched to a gene: 11. The CDR3 has 19 amino acids.

This clonotype was detected many times. V usage is TRBV29-1 and J usage is TRBJ1-1; D possibly corresponds to TRBD1 (5 bases). CDR1 SQVTM and CDR2 ANQGSEA come from the germline V gene. V was pared by 3 bases and J by 0 bases, with 23 bases between. CDR3 size: 18 residues. The CDR3 spells CSVEEGQGKSFMNTEAFF. CDR3 sequence (DNA): TGCAGCGTTGAGGAGGGCCAGGGAAAATCATTTATGAACACTGAAGCTTTCTTT.

This clonotype was picked up many times. The chain is built from TRBV7-8 and TRBJ2-5; TRBD1 might be the D (6 bases). The germline V gene has CDR1 SGHVS and CDR2 FQNEAQ. V was shortened by 9 bases and J by 1 base, with 15 bases between the two germline ends. This CDR3 has 14 residues. CDR3 amino acids: CASQAGTFQETQYF. CDR3 nucleotide sequence: TGTGCCAGTCAAGCCGGGACATTCCAAGAGACCCAGTACTTC.

This clonotype has at least ten counts. The chain is built from TRBV19 and TRBJ1-5; no clear D. Trimming took off 7 bases at V and 4 bases at J, with 11 bases between the two ends. This CDR3 is 13 amino acids long. Looked up from germline, CDR1 is LNHDA and CDR2 is SQIVND (reference sequence). The CDR3 is CASTPAYNQPQHF. Here the CDR3 DNA reads TGTGCCAGTACCCCCGCCTATAATCAGCCCCAGCATTTT.

The chain couples TRBV29-1 to TRBJ2-7, with 8 bases fitting TRBD2. V shed 4 bases and J 3 bases; nucleotides not matched to a gene: 11. CDR3 length equals 15 residues. CDR1 and CDR2 from the germline V gene are SQVTM and ANQGSEA. CDR3 in DNA: TGCAGCGTTGCCAACCTCCGGGGGGGAGTCTACGAGCAGTACTTC. Translated, it gives CSVANLRGGVYEQYF.

This clonotype was counted once. The V and J genes are TRBV29-1 and TRBJ2-7; TRBD1 might be the D (5 bases). CDR3 length: 14 amino acids. Germline CDR1 reads SQVTM; CDR2 reads ANQGSEA. The germline V and J ends were trimmed by 3 bases and 0 bases, with 12 bases remaining between them. The chain's CDR3 is CSVDTGPLSYEQYF. CDR3 bases: TGCAGCGTTGATACAGGACCGCTCTCCTACGAGCAGTACTTC.

The chain combines TRBV14 with TRBJ2-2; the D gene is possibly TRBD1 (5 bases). This CDR3 has 13 residues. CDR1 SGHDN and CDR2 FVKESK come from the germline V gene. V lost 3 bases and J 6 bases, leaving 8 bases between the germline ends. CDR3 in amino acids: CASSHRAPGELFF. As DNA, the CDR3 is TGTGCCAGCAGCCACAGGGCACCCGGGGAGCTGTTTTTT.

The sample holds a few counts of this clonotype. J is TRBJ2-3 and V is TRBV11-2; no definite D call. The CDR3 length is 13 residues. Trimming cost V 5 bases and J 4 bases, with 10 bases left between them. Germline V gene lookup returns CDR1 SGHAT and CDR2 FQNNGV. CDR3 nucleotides: TGTGCCAGCAGCCTAAATCATCCAGATACGCAGTATTTT. Its protein is CASSLNHPDTQYF.

The rearrangement uses TRBV20-1 and TRBJ2-1, with D tentatively TRBD2 (6 bases). Germline values: CDR1 DFQATT, CDR2 SNEGSKA (reference sequence). V was trimmed by 1 base and J by 4 bases, leaving 14 bases between them. This CDR3 region has 15 residues. CDR3 sequence reads: CSARVVARGYNEQFF. The CDR3 DNA reads TGCAGTGCTAGAGTGGTAGCGCGGGGTTACAATGAGCAGTTCTTC.

This clonotype has ten or more counts. V gene TRBV6-5 combines with J gene TRBJ2-5; D gene unclear. Trimming pared 0 bases from V and 5 bases from J, leaving 7 bases between. The germline CDR1 and CDR2 sequences are MNHEY and SVGAGI. This CDR3 is 13 amino acids long. The CDR3 loop is CASSYSLRETQYF. The CDR3 DNA follows: TGTGCCAGCAGTTACTCTCTGAGGGAGACCCAGTACTTC.